This T cell receptor beta chain was profiled in a study of T-cell memory formation after mild COVID-19. Trimming pared 1 base from V and 8 bases from J, leaving 8 bases between. Germline-derived CDR1 and CDR2 are MNHEY and SVGEGT. CDR3 length: 12 residues. TCRdb reprocessed the 5' RACE reads via MiXCR and lists one record per CDR3 protein. The sample lists roughly 610,000 distinct CDR3 sequences; approximately 15% were seen once. Study conclusions and caveats: Cross-reactive memory seemingly joined, as some responding clones were found in pre-infection memory.

A few counts support this clonotype. As yet, its antigen is unknown. Source material: PBMCs or a T cell subset sorted from them (not recorded which). The sequence was obtained from an adult woman who had mild COVID-19 (a few samples of this study predate the infection). Cell type and time point are not known. The rearrangement uses TRBV6-2 or TRBV6-3 and TRBJ1-1; no definite D call. Here the CDR3 DNA reads TGTGCCAGCAGTTACTACTCATGGGAAGCTTTCTTT. Translated, it gives CASSYYSWEAFF.